This is a list of T cell receptor beta chains from one sample in a study of CD8+ T cells in alopecia areata. Assay: immunoSEQ multiplex PCR; the TCRdb copy retains only in-frame clones and omits some. The sample consists of over 200,000 clones, approximately 52% of them appearing once. This sample comprised CD4+ T cells sorted from blood, obtained at week 0. These receptors all stem from a human donor with alopecia areata. Both conserved end residues are part of each CDR3. Clone sizes are given selectively: once, few, many, or a class where the clone is expanded.

v_gene,abundance,CDR3aa
TRBV11-2,few,CASSLAGAFGQFF
TRBV6-5,few,CASRGLAAYNEQFF
TRBV5-1,.,CASSLDGELFF
TRBV27,.,CASRQGSNEKLFF
TRBV7-2,.,CASSRDSFSNQPQHF
TRBV25-1,once,CASSDRRPSTDTQYF
TRBV29-1,.,CSVDTGVNYGYTF
TRBV7-2,few,CASSLAGQGVDTEAFF
TRBV30,.,CAWRQPAKNIQYF
TRBV6-1,.,CASSEEGFDEQYF
TRBV7-9,.,CASSPKRDRRNTEAFF
TRBV5-1,.,CASSMGRGDNEQFF